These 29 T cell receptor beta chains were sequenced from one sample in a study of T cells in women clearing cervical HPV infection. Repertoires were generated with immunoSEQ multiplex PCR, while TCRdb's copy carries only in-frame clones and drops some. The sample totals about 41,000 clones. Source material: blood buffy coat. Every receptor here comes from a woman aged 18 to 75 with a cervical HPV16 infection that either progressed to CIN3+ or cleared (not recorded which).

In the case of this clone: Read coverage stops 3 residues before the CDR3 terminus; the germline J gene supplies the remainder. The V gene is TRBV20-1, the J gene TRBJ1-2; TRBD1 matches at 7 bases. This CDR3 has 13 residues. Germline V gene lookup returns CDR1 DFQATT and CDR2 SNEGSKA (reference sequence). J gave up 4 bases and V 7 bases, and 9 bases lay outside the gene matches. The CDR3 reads CSVVRQGSYGYTF. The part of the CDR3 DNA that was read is TGCAGTGTTGTCCGACAGGGAAGCTATGGC.

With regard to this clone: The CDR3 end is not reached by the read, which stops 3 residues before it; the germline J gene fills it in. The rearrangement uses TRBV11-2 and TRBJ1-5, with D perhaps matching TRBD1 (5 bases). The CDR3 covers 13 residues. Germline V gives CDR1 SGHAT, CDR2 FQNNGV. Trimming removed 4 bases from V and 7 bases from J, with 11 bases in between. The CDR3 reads CASSSHRSQPQHF. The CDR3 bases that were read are TGTGCCAGCAGCTCTCACAGGTCCCAGCCC. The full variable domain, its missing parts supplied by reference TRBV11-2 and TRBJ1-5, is EAGVAQSPRYKIIEKRQSVAFWCNPISGHATLYWYQQILGQGPKLLIQFQNNGVVDDSQLPKDRFSAERLKGVDSTLKIQPAKLEDSAVYLCASSSHRSQPQHFGDGTRLSIL.

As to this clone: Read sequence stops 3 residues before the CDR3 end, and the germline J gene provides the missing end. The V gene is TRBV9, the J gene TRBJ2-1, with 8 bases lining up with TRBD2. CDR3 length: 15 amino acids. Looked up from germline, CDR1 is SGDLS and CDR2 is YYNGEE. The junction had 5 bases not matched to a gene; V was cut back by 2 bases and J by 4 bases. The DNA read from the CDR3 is TGTGCCAGCAGCGTCAGCGGGGGCCATTACAATGAG. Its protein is CASSVSGGHYNE. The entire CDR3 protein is CASSVSGGHYNEQFF.

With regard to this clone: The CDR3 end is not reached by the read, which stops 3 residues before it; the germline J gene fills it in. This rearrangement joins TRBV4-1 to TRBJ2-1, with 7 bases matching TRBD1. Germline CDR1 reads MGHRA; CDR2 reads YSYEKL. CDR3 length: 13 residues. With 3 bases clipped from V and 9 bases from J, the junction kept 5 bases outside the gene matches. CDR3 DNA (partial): TGCGCCAGCAGCCAGACAGGGTTGGGTGAG. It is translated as CASSQTGLGE. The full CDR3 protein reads CASSQTGLGEQFF.

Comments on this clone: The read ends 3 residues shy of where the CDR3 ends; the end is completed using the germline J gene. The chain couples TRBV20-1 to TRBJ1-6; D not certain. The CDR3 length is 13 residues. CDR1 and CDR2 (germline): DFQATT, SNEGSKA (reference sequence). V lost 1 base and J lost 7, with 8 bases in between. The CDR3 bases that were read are TGCAGTGCTAGAGCAACAGAGAATTCACCC. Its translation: CSARATENSP. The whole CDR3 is CSARATENSPLHF.

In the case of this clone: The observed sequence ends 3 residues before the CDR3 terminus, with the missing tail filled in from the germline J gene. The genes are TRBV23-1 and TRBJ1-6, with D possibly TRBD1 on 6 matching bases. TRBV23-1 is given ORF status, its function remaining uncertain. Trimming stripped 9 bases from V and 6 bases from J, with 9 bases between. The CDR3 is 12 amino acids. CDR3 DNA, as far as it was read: TGCGCCAGTGGGGGCTTTAATTCACCC. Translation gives CASGGFNSP. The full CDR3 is CASGGFNSPLHF.

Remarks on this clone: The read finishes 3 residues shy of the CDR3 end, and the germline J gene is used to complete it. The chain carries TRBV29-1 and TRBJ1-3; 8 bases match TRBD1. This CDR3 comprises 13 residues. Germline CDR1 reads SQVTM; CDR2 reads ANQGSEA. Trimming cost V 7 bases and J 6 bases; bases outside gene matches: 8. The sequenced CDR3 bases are TGCAGCGCCATCGACAGGGGTGAAAACACC. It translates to CSAIDRGENT. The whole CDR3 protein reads CSAIDRGENTIYF.

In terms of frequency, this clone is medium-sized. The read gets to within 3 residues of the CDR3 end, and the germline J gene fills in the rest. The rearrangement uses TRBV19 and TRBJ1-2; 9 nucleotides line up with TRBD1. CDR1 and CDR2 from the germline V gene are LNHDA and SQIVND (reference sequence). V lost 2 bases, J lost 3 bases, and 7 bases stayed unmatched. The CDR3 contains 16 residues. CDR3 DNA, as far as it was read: TGTGCCAGTAGTATAACCGGGACAGGGAATTACTATGGC. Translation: CASSITGTGNYYG. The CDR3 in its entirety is CASSITGTGNYYGYTF.

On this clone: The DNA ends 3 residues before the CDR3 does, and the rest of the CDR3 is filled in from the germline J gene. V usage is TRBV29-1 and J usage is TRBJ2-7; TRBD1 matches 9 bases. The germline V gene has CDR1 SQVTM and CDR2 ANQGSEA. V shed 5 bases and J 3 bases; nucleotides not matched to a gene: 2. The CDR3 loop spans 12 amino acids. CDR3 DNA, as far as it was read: TGCAGCGTTCGGGACAGGGACTACGAG. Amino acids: CSVRDRDYE. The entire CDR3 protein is CSVRDRDYEQYF.

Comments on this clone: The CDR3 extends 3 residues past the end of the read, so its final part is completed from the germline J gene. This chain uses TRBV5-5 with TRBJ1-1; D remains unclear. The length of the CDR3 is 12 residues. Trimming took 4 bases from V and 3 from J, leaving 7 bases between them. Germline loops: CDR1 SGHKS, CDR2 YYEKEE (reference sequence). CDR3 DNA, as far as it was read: TGTGCCAGCAGCCGTACTGACACTGAA. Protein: CASSRTDTE. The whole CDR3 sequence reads CASSRTDTEAFF.

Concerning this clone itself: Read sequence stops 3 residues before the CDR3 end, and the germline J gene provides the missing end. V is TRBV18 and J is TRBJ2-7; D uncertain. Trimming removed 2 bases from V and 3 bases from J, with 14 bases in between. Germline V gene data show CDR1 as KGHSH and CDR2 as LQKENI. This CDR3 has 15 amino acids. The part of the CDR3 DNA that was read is TGTGCCAGCTCACCAACCCCACAGAGTATCTACGAG. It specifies CASSPTPQSIYE. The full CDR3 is CASSPTPQSIYEQYF.

The DNA read from the CDR3 is TGCGCCAGCGAGGGGATCCCTATGGAGTACAATGAG. This translates into CASEGIPMEYNE. Given in full, the CDR3 is CASEGIPMEYNEQFF. The chain has TRBV10-2 and TRBJ2-1, with D possibly being TRBD1 or TRBD2 (5 bases each). The read terminates 3 residues ahead of where the CDR3 ends, so the germline J gene completes it. Germline-derived CDR1 and CDR2 are WSHSY and SAAADI. V shed 8 bases and J shed 4 bases, with 18 bases lying between them. The CDR3 covers 15 residues.

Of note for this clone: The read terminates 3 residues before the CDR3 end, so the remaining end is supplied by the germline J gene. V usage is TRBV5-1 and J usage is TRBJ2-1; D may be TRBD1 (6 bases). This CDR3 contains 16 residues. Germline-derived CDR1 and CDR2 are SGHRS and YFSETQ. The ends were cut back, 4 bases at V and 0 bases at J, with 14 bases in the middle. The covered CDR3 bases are TGCGCCAGCAGCAACCGGGACACAAGCTCCTACAATGAG. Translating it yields CASSNRDTSSYNE. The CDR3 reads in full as CASSNRDTSSYNEQFF.

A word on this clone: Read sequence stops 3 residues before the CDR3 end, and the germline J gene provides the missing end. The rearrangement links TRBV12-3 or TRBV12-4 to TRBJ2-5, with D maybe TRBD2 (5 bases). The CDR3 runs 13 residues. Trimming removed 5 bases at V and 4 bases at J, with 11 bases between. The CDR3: CASSILVGETQYF. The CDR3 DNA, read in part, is TGTGCCAGCAGTATACTAGTTGGAGAGACC.

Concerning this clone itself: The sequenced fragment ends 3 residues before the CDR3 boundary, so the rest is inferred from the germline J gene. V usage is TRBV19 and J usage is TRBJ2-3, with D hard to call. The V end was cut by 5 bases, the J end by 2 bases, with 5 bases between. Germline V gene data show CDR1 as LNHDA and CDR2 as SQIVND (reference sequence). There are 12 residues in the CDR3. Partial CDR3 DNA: TGTGCCAGTAGTGCGTACACAGATACG. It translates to CASSAYTDT. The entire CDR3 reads CASSAYTDTQYF.

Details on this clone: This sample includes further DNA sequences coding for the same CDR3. This CDR3 is CATLAGSSYNEQFF. The DNA read from the CDR3 is TGTGCCACCTTAGCGGGTAGCTCCTACAATGAG. The chain links TRBV2 to TRBJ2-1; 7 bases fit TRBD2. The read falls 3 residues short of the CDR3 end, and the missing part is taken from the germline J gene. Trimming took 10 bases from V and 0 from J; bases not matched to a gene: 6. The germline gives CDR1 SNHLY, CDR2 FYNNEI. This CDR3 has 14 residues. Drawing the rest from reference TRBV2 and TRBJ2-1, the complete variable domain is EPEVTQTPSHQVTQMGQEVILRCVPISNHLYFYWYRQILGQKVEFLVSFYNNEISEKSEIFDDQFSVERPDGSNFTLKIRSTKLEDSAMYFCATLAGSSYNEQFFGPGTRLTVL.

CDR3 DNA, as far as it was read: TGTGCCAGCAGCCCCAGGGTATTTGGC. Translating gives CASSPRVFG. The whole CDR3 is CASSPRVFGYTF. The chain recombines TRBV5-8 with TRBJ1-2; TRBD1 is a possible D gene (5 bases). The read is 3 residues too short to cover the CDR3 end, so that end is filled in from the germline J gene. Germline V lookup: CDR1 SGHTS, CDR2 YDEGEE. This CDR3 is 12 amino acids long. V was pared by 4 bases and J by 7 bases, with 11 bases between.

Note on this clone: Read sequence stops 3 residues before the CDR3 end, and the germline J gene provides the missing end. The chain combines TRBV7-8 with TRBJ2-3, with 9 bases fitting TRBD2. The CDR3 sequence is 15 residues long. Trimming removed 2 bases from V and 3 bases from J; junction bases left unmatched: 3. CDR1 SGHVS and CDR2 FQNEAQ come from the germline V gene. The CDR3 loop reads CASSLSGGKTDTQYF. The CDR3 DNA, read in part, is TGTGCCAGCAGCTTAAGCGGGGGGAAGACAGATACG. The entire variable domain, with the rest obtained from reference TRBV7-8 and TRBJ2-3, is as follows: GAGVSQSPRYKVAKRGQDVALRCDPISGHVSLFWYQQALGQGPEFLTYFQNEAQLDKSGLPSDRFFAERPEGSVSTLKIQRTQQEDSAVYLCASSLSGGKTDTQYFGPGTRLTVL.

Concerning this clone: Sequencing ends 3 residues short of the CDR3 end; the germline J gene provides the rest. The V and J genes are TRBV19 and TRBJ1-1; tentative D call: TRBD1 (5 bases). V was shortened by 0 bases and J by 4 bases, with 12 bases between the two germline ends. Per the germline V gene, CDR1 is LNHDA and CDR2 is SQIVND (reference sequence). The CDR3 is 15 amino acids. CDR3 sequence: CASSIDGIRVTEAFF. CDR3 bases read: TGTGCCAGTAGTATAGACGGGATCAGGGTCACTGAA.

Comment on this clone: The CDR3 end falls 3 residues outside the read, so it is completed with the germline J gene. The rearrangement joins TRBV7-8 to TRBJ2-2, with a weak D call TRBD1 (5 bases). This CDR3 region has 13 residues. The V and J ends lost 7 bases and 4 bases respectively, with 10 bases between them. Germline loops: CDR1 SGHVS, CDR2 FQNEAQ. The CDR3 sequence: CASTTGSTGELFF. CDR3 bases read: TGTGCCAGCACCACAGGTTCCACCGGGGAG.

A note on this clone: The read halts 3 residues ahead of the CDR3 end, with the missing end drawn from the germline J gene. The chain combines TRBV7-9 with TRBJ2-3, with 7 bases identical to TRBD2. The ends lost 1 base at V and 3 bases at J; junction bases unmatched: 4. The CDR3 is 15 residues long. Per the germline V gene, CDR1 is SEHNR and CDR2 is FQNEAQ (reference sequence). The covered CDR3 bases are TGTGCCAGCAGCTTAGGTCTAGCGGCAACAGATACG. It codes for CASSLGLAATDT. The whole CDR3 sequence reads CASSLGLAATDTQYF.

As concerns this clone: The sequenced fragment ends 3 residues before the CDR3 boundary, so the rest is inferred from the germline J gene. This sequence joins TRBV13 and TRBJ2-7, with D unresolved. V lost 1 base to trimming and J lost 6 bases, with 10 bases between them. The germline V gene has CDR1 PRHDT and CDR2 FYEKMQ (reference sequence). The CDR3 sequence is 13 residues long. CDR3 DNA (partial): TGTGCCAGCAGCTTAGAGCGTGGCTCCGAG. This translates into CASSLERGSE. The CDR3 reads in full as CASSLERGSEQYF.

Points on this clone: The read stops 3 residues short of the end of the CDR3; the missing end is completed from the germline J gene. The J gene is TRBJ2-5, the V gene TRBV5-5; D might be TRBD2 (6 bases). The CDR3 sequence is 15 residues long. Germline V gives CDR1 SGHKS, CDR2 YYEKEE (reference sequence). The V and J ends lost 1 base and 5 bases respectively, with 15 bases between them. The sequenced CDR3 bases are TGTGCCAGCAGCTTGTCTCAGCGGGTTGGGGAGACC. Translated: CASSLSQRVGET. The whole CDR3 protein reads CASSLSQRVGETQYF.

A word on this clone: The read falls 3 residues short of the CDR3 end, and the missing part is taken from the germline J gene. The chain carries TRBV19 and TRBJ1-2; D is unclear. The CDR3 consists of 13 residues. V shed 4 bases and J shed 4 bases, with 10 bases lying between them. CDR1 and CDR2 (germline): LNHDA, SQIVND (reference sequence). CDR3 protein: CASSTNTFYGYTF. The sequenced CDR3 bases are TGTGCCAGTAGTACGAACACCTTCTATGGC.

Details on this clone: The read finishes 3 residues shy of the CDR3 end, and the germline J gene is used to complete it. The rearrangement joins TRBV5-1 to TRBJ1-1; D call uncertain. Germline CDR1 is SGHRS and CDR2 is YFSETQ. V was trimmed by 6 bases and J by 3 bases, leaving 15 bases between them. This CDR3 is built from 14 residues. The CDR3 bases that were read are TGCGCCAGCACCCCCGTCGGTCGGGACACTGAA. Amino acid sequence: CASTPVGRDTE. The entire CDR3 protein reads CASTPVGRDTEAFF.

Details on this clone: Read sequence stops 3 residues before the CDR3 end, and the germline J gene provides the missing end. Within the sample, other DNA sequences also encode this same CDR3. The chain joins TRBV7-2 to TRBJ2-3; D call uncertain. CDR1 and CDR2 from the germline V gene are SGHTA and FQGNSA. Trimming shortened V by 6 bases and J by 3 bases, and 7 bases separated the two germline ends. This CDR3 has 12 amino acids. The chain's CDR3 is CASSPPTDTQYF. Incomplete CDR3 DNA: TGTGCCAGCAGTCCTCCGACAGATACG.

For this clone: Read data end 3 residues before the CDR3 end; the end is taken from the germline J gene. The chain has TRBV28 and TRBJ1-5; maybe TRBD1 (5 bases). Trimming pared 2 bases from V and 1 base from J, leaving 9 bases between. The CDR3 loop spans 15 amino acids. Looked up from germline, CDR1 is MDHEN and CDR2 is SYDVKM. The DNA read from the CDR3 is TGTGCCAGCAGTTTAACGGCAGGGAGCAATCAGCCC. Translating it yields CASSLTAGSNQP. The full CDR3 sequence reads CASSLTAGSNQPQHF.

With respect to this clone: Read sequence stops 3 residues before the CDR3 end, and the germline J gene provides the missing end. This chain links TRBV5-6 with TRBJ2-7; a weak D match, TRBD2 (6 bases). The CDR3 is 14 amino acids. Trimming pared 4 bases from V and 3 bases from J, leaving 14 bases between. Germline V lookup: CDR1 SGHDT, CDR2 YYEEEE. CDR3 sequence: CASSPGLGGYEQYF. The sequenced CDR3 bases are TGTGCCAGCAGCCCCGGACTGGGAGGCTACGAG.

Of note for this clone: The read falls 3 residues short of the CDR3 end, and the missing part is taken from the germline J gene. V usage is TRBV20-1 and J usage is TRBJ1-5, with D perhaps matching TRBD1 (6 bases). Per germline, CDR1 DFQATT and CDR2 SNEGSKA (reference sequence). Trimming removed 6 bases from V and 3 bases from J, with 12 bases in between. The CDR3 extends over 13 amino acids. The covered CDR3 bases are TGCAGTGCCAAAGGACAGAACAATCAGCCC. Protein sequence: CSAKGQNNQP. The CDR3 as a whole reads CSAKGQNNQPQHF.